These T cell receptor beta chains were read from a single sample in a study of shared clonotypes between healthy human individuals. Libraries were prepared by immunoSEQ multiplex PCR; TCRdb keeps only in-frame clonotypes and omits some of them. Here the sample spans 640,000 or so clones, roughly 78% being singletons. Specimen: memory CD4+ T cells sorted from blood. The receptor set was obtained from a woman in her twenties or thirties in good health. The CDR3 runs from the conserved cysteine through the conserved F or W.

TRBJ2-2 | TRBV11-3 | CASSLESATGELFF
TRBJ1-3 | TRBV18 | CASSPPYALGTVSGNTIYF
TRBJ2-3 | TRBV7-2 | CASSLDSGPDTQYF
TRBJ1-4 | TRBV7-8 | CASSLWGGGEKLFF
TRBJ1-1 | TRBV12-1 | CASRQDRGFGTEAFF
TRBJ1-1 | TRBV7-9 | CASSLVAGYPNTEAFF
TRBJ1-2 | TRBV5-1 | CASSPGQVMGGYTF
TRBJ2-7 | TRBV6-1 | CASSRQETYEQYF
TRBJ1-2 | TRBV28 | CASTLGGYGYTF
TRBJ1-2 | TRBV28 | CASSLWGGTYGYTF
TRBJ1-4 | TRBV21-1 | CASVTGGVTNEKLFF
TRBJ1-3 | TRBV5-1 | CASSEGTAGNTIYF
TRBJ1-4 | TRBV7-9 | CASSRMADEKLFF
TRBJ2-7 | TRBV7-2 | CASSLATSYEQYF
TRBJ2-3 | TRBV6-5 | CASAGSSAWGETQYF
TRBJ1-5 | TRBV6-5 | CASTYGLRGNQPQHF
TRBJ1-6 | TRBV19 | CLETAAVALHF
TRBJ1-5 | TRBV7-6 | CASSYGRNQPQHF
TRBJ1-5 | TRBV15 | CATRGGADTHSNQPQHF
TRBJ1-3 | TRBV20-1 | CSASRGAQTDF
TRBJ1-1 | TRBV7-5 | CASSLAQTEAFF
TRBJ1-4 | TRBV28 | CASRESGQGKKLFF
TRBJ1-3 | TRBV9 | CASSVGTGFSGNTIYF
TRBJ1-5 | TRBV28 | CASSLGGSGQPQHF